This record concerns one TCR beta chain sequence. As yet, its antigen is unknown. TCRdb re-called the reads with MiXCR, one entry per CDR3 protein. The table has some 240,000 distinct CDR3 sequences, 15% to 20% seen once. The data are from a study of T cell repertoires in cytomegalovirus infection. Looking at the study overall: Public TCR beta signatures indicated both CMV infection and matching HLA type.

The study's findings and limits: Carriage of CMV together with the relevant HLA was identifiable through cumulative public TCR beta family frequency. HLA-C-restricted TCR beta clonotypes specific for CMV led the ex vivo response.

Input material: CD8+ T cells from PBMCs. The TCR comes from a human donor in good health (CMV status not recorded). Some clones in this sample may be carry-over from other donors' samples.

The DNA for the CDR3 is TGTGCCAGCAGCTTAGAACCGACCTACACCTTC. Translated: CASSLEPTYTF. V is TRBV7-6 and J is TRBJ1-2, with D uncertain. The germline gives CDR1 SGHVS, CDR2 FNYEAQ. With 1 base removed from V and 10 bases from J, the gap between germline ends came to 7 bases. CDR3 length: 11 residues.